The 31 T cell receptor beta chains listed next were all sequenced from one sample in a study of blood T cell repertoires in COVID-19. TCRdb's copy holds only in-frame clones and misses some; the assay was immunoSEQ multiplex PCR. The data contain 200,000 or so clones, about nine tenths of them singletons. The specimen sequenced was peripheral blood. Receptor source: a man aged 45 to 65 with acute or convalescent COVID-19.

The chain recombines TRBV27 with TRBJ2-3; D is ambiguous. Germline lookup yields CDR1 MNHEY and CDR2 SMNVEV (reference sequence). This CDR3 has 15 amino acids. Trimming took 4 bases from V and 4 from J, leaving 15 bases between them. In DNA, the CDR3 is TGTGCCAGCAGTTCAGGTTACGTTAGAGCAGATACGCAGTATTTT. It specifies CASSSGYVRADTQYF.

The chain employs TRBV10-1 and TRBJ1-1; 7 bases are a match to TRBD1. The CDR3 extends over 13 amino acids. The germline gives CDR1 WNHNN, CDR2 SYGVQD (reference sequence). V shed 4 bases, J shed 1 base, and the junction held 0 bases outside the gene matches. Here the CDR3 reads CASSGQGNTEAFF. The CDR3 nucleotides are TGCGCCAGCAGTGGACAGGGGAACACTGAAGCTTTCTTT.

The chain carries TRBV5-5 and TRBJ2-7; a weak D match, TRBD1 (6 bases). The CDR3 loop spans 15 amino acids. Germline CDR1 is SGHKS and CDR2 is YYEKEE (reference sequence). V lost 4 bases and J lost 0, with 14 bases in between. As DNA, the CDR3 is TGTGCCAGCAGCCCCGGTCCAGGGGACTCCTACGAGCAGTACTTC. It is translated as CASSPGPGDSYEQYF.

The CDR3 spells CASSFSLPTNYGYTF. The CDR3 DNA follows: TGTGCCAGCAGTTTTTCACTGCCGACTAACTATGGCTACACCTTC. The chain couples TRBV27 to TRBJ1-2; unclear D gene. The CDR3 runs to 15 residues. Germline V gene lookup returns CDR1 MNHEY and CDR2 SMNVEV (reference sequence). Trimming stripped 3 bases from V and 0 bases from J, with 11 bases between.

The CDR3 DNA reads as TGCGCCAGCAGTGTAATAAGGGGTACCGGGGAGCTGTTTTTT. The encoded protein is CASSVIRGTGELFF. This chain uses TRBV10-1 with TRBJ2-2; TRBD1 is a possible D gene (5 bases). The germline CDR1 and CDR2 sequences are WNHNN and SYGVQD (reference sequence). There are 14 residues in the CDR3. Trimming took off 4 bases at V and 5 bases at J, with 11 bases between the two ends.

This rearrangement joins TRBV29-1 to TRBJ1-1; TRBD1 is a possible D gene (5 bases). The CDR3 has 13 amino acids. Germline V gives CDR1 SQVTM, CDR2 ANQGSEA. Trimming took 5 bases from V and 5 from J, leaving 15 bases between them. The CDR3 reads CSVPSGGRTEAFF. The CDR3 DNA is TGCAGCGTTCCCTCGGGGGGACGGACTGAAGCTTTCTTT.

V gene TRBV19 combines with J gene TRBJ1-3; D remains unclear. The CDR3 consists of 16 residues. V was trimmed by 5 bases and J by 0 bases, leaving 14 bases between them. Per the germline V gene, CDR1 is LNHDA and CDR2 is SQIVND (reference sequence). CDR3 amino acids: CASSWRVGSSGNTIYF. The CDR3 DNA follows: TGTGCCAGTAGTTGGCGGGTGGGGTCCTCTGGAAACACCATATATTTT.

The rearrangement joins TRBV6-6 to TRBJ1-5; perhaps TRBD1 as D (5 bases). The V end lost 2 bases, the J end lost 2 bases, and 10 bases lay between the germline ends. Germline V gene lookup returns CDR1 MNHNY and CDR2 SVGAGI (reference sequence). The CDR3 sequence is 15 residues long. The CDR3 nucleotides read TGTGCCAGCAGTTACGGGGGGGAGGGCAATCAGCCCCAGCATTTT. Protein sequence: CASSYGGEGNQPQHF.

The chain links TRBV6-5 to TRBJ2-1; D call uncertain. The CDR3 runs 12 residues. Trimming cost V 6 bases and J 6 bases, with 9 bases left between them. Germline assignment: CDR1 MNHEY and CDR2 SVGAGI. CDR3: CASSQNSNEQFF. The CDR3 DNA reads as TGTGCCAGCAGCCAAAACTCCAATGAGCAGTTCTTC.

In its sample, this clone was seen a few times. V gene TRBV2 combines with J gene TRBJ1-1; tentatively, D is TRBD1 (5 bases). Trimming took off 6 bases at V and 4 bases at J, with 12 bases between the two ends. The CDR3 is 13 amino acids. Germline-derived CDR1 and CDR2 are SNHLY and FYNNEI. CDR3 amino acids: CASSTRVLTEAFF. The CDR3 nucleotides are TGTGCCAGCAGCACCAGGGTTCTCACTGAAGCTTTCTTT.

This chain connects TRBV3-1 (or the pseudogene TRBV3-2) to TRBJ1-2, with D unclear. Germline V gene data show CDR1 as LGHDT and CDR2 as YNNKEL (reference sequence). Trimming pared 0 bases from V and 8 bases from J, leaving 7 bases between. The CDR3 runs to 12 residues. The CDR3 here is CASSQDTQGYTF. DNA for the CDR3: TGTGCCAGCAGCCAAGATACACAGGGCTACACCTTC.

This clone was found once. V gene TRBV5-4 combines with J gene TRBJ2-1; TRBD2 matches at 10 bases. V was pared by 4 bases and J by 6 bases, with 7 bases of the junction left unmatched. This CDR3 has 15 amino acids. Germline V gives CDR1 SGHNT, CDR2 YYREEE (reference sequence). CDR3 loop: CASSAGTSASNEQFF. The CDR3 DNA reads TGTGCCAGCAGCGCCGGGACTAGCGCGTCCAATGAGCAGTTCTTC.

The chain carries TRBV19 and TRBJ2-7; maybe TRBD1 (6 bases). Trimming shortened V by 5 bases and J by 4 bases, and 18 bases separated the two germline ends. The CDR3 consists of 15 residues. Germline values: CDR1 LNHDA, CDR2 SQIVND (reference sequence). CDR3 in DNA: TGTGCCAGTAGTTCACCCGGGACACTAACTTACGAGCAGTACTTC. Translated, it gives CASSSPGTLTYEQYF.

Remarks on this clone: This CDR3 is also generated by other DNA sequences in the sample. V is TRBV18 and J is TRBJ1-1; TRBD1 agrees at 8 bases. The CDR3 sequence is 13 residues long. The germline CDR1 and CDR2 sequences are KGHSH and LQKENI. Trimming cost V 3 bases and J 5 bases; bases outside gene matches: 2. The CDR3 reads CASSPGQGTEAFF. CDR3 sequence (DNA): TGTGCCAGCTCACCCGGACAGGGAACTGAAGCTTTCTTT.

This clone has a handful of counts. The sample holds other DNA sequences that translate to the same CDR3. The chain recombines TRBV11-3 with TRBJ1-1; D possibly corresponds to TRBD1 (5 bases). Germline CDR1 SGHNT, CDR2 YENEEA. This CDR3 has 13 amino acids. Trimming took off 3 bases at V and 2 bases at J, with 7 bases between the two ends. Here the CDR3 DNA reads TGTGCCAGCAGCTTTAGGGGTAACACTGAAGCTTTCTTT. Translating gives CASSFRGNTEAFF.

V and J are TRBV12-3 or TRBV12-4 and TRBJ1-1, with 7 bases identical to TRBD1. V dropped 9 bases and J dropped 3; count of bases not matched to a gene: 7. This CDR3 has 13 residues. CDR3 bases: TGTGCCAGTCGACAGGGATATTACACTGAAGCTTTCTTT. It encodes CASRQGYYTEAFF.

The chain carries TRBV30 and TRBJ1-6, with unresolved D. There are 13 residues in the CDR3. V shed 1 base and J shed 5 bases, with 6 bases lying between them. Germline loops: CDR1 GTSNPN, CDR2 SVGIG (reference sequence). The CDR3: CAWSGQNNSPLHF. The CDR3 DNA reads TGTGCCTGGAGTGGGCAGAATAATTCACCCCTCCACTTT.

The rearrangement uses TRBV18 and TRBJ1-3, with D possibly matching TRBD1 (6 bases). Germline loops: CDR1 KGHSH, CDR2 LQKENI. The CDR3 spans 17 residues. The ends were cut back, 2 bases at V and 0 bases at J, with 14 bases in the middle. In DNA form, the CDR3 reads TGTGCCAGCTCACCATGGTCAGGGGCGGACTCTGGAAACACCATATATTTT. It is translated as CASSPWSGADSGNTIYF.

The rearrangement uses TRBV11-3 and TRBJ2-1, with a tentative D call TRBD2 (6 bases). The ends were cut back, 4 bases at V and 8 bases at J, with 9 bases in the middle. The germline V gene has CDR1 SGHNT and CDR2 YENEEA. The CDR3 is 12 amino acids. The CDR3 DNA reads TGTGCCAGCAGCTCGACTAGGCATGAGCAGTTCTTC. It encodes CASSSTRHEQFF.

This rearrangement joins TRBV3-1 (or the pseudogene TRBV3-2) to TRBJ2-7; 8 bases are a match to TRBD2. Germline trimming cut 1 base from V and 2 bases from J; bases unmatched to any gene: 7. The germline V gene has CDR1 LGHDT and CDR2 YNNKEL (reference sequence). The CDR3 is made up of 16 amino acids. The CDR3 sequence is CASSQVLAGSPYEQYF. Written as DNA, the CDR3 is TGTGCCAGCAGCCAAGTCCTAGCGGGTTCACCCTACGAGCAGTACTTC.

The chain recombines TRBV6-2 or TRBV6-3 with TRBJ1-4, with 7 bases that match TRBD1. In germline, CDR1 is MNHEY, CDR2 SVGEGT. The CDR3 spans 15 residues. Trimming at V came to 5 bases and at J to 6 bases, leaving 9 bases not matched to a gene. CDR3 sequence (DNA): TGTGCCAGCAGTCACCCAAGGGGGCGCGATGAAAAACTGTTTTTT. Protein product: CASSHPRGRDEKLFF.

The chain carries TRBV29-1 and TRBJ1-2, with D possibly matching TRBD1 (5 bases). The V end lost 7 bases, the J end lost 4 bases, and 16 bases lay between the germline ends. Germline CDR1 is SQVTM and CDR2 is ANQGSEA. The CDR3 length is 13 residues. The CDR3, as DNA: TGCAGCGCCGCTCAGGGAACAGGCTATGGCTACACCTTC. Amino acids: CSAAQGTGYGYTF.

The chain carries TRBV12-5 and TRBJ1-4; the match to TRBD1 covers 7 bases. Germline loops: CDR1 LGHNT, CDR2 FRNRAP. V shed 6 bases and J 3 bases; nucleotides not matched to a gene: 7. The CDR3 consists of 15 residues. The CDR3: CASGPTGTANEKLFF. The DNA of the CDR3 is TGTGCTAGTGGACCAACCGGGACAGCTAATGAAAAACTGTTTTTT. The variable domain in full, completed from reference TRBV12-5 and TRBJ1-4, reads DARVTQTPRHKVTEMGQEVTMRCQPILGHNTVFWYRQTMMQGLELLAYFRNRAPLDDSGMPKDRFSAEMPDATLATLKIQPSEPRDSAVYFCASGPTGTANEKLFFGSGTQLSVL.

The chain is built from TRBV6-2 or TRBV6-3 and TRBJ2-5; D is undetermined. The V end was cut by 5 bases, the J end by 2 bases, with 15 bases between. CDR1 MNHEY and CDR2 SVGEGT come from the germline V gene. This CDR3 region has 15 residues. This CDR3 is CASSTPRQLQETQYF. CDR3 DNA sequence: TGTGCCAGCAGTACCCCGCGGCAGTTACAAGAGACCCAGTACTTC.

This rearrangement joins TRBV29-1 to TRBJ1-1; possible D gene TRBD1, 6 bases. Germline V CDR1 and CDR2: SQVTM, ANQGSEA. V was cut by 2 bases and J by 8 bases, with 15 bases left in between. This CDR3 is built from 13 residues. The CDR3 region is CSVEPQGRIEAFF. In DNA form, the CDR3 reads TGCAGCGTTGAACCGCAGGGGCGGATAGAAGCTTTCTTT.

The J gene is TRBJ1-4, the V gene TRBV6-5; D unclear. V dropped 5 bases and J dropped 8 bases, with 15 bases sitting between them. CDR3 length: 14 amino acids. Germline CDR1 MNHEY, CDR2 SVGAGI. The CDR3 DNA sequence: TGTGCCAGCAGTCCCTCCGGGATAAGGGAAAAACTGTTTTTT. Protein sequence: CASSPSGIREKLFF.

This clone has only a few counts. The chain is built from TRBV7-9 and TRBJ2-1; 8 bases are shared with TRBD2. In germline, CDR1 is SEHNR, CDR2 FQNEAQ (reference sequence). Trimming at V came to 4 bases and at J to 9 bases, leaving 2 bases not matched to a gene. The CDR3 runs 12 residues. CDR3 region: CASSSTSGEQFF. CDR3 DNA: TGTGCCAGCAGCTCCACTAGCGGTGAGCAGTTCTTC. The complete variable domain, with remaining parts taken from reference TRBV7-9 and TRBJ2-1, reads DTGVSQNPRHKITKRGQNVTFRCDPISEHNRLYWYRQTLGQGPEFLTYFQNEAQLEKSRLLSDRFSAERPKGSFSTLEIQRTEQGDSAMYLCASSSTSGEQFFGPGTRLTVL.

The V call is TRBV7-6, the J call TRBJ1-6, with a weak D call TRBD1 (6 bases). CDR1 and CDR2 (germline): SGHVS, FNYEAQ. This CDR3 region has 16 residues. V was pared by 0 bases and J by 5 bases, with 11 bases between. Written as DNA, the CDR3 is TGTGCCAGCAGCTTAGCTCAAGGGACAAATAATTCACCCCTCCACTTT. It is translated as CASSLAQGTNNSPLHF. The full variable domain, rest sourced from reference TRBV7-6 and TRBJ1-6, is GAGVSQSPRYKVTKRGQDVALRCDPISGHVSLYWYRQALGQGPEFLTYFNYEAQQDKSGLPNDRFSAERPEGSISTLTIQRTEQRDSAMYRCASSLAQGTNNSPLHFGNGTRLTVT.

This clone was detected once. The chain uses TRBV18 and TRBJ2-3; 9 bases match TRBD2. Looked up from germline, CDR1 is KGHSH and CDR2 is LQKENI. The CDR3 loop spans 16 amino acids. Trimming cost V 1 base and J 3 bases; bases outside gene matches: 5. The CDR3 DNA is TGTGCCAGCTCACCACGGGTAGCGGGGGTGACAGATACGCAGTATTTT. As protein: CASSPRVAGVTDTQYF.

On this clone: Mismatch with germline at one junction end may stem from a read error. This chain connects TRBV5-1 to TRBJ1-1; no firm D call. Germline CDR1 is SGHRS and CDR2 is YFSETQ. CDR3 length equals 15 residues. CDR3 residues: CASSLGEAVKTEAFF. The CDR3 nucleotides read TGCGCCAGCAGCTTGGGGGAGGCGGTGAAGACTGAAGCTTTCTTT.

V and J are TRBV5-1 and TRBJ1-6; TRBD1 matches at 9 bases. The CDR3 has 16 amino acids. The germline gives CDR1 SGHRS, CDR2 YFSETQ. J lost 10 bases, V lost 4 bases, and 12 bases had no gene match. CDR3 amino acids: CASSPPLGTGKSPLHF. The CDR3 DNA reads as TGCGCCAGCAGCCCGCCTCTGGGGACAGGGAAATCACCCCTCCACTTT.